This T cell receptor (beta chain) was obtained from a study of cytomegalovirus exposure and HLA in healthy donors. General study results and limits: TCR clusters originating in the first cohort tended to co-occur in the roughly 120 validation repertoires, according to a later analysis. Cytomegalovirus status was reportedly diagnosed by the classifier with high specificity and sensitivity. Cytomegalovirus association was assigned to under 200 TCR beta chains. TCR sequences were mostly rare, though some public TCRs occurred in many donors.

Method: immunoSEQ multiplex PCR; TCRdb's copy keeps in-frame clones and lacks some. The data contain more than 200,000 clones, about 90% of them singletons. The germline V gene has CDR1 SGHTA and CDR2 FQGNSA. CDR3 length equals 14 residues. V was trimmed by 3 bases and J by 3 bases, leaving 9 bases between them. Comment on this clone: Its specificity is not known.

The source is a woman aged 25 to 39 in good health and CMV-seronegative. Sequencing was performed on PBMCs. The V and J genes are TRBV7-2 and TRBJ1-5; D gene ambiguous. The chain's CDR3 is CASSFFDNNQPQHF. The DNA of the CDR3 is TGTGCCAGCAGCTTTTTCGATAACAATCAGCCCCAGCATTTT. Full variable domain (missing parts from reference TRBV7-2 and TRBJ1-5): GAGVSQSPSNKVTEKGKDVELRCDPISGHTALYWYRQSLGQGLEFLIYFQGNSAPDKSGLPSDRFSAERTGGSVSTLTIQRTQQEDSAVYLCASSFFDNNQPQHFGDGTRLSIL.